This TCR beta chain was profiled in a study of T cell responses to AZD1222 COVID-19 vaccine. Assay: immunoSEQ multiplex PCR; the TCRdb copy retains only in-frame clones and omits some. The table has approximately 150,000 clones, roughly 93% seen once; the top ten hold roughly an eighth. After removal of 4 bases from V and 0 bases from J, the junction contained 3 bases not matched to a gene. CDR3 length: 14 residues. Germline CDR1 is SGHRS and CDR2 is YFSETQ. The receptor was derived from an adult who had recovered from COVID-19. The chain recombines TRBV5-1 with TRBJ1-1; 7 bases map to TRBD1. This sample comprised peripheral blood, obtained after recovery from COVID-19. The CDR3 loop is CASSRGQMNTEAFF. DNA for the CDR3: TGCGCCAGCAGCAGGGGACAGATGAACACTGAAGCTTTCTTT.